The entry below describes one TCR beta chain. Its antigen target is currently unknown. Its CDR3 holds 15 amino acids, cysteine through phenylalanine. Here the CDR3 DNA is all that survives: 45 bases in frame from base 1. CDR1 and CDR2 (LNHNV, YYDKDF) derive from the germline V gene (reference sequence). The junction shows trimming of 0 bases on V and 7 bases on J, plus 12 bases between the germline ends. The entry originates in a study of cytomegalovirus exposure and HLA in healthy donors (dated by TCRdb to 2017 to 2019). At the level of the whole study: According to an earlier analysis of several hundred of the donors, some 180 million T cells yielded 117 million unique TCR beta sequences and 250 to 350 Gb of sequence data. An early release covering more than 500 HLA-typed donors comprised roughly 300 gigabases of sequencing data and roughly 86 million unique TCR sequences. The genetic ancestry cluster associated with self-reported Caucasian donors included 70% to 85% of the roughly 380 genotyped donors. The study aimed to test whether cataloging public T cell receptors could reveal signatures of past pathogen exposure. Using immunosequencing, the study profiled T cell repertoires from around 680 subjects and related those repertoires to cytomegalovirus serostatus. A separate validation cohort of approximately 130 different subjects was used in addition to the 666-subject first cohort. To predict cytomegalovirus infection status, the study brought together high-throughput TCR immunosequencing, statistical association of individual TCRs with disease status, and machine learning. To study patterns of TCR occurrence, a later analysis re-analyzed previously published TCR beta repertoires from 600 to 750 donors and added high-resolution HLA genotyping. In the later analysis, no new phenotypic data were used to find candidate immune exposures; instead, reliance was placed on TCR beta sequences and their occurrence across donors. An earlier analysis of nearly 600 of the donors applied high-throughput TCR beta sequencing to assess whether each TCR beta V gene segment acted as functional or pseudogenic. Alongside the repertoire data, information on donor age, sex, ethnicity and CMV serostatus was compiled. In a later genetic analysis, genome-wide SNP genotypes for about 55% of the roughly 700 donors were used, and that subset was treated as a discovery cohort. All discovery cohort repertoires had been generated on a single sequencing platform. Class I and class II HLA loci were covered by the typing at four-digit resolution. Typing coverage varied by locus: about 629-630 donors for A, B, C, DRB1 and DQB1; more than 500 for DQA1; around 570 for DPA1; fewer than 480 for DPB1. Four or five DR-DQ haplotypes were handled as single units for association and clustering because linkage in the cohort was strong. Across approximately 420 genotyped donors of the cohort, an average of roughly 250,000 unique TCR beta nucleotide sequences per donor were sequenced, and roughly a sixth of those sequences were non-productive. The full study reports these points: Because HLA typing was missing for some donors at each locus, association tests included only the typed subset. When HLA alleles, especially DR and DQ, strongly co-occurred, attributing TCR associations to individual alleles was difficult. In this cohort, only TCR beta chains were sequenced, and detectable features were limited by the absence of alpha or paired-chain data. Broadly in line with IMGT annotations, most TCR beta V segments showed up in productive rearrangements about 87% or about 30% of the time in an earlier analysis of a few hundred of the donors. The earlier analysis of a few hundred of the donors excluded over 15 rarely observed V segments, including chromosome 9 orphons, because counts were too low. The presence/absence analyses assumed that sequencing depth was roughly uniform across donors, and that assumption may not be true. A further reported finding was that TCR beta sequences accurately predicted the HLA-A and HLA-B alleles for most subjects in the first cohort. In a later analysis, the rate of TCR association differed among HLA loci, with DRB1 alleles having the most associated TCRs and HLA-C alleles having the fewest. A later genetic analysis reported fewer N-insertions in productive TCRs among donors in an Asian-associated ancestry cluster than the approximately 670-donor mean. A later genetic analysis associated a missense DCLRE1C variant with V-gene and J-gene trimming of TCR beta chains, and an independent cohort replicated the association. The study listed 150 to 200 TCR beta chains as associated with cytomegalovirus. Three of the identified cytomegalovirus-associated TCR beta chains were confirmed in vitro to be specific for cytomegalovirus antigens. The authors suggested that the approach could potentially be extended to other disease states and immunological phenotypes. The 87-base-pair reads could not distinguish some IMGT-functional V segments, including TRBV6-2 and TRBV6-3, so those segments were excluded. In a later analysis, HLA-associated TCR beta chains were found to be more clonally expanded and to have lower generation probabilities than equally common non-associated chains. The sequencing pipeline was judged likely to have produced a cluster of highly shared sequence variants as a technical artifact. Linkage disequilibrium might explain the correlated functional status among segregating V segments, but an unknown experimental factor could not be ruled out. In a later analysis, some 17,000 TCR beta sequences were associated with specific HLA alleles at a false discovery rate of 0.05. According to a later analysis, parvovirus B19, influenza, CMV and Epstein-Barr virus appeared linked to several top co-occurrence clusters. Across donors, most TCR sequences were observed very rarely, whereas some public TCRs were present in many individuals. Immune exposure information for the cohort was limited to CMV serostatus. Most CMV-associated TCR beta chains appeared to be HLA-restricted in a later analysis, and the HLA associations seemed to be driven largely by CMV exposure. In both the original and validation cohorts, the classifier was reported to diagnose cytomegalovirus status with high specificity and sensitivity.

The cohort consisted of 600 to 700 healthy bone marrow donors. At the time of sampling, every cohort member was nominally healthy, though immune exposures that went unrecorded were likely present. The donor was CMV seronegative and was included in the group of 352 seronegative cohort members. A peripheral blood sample was provided by each donor, and peripheral blood mononuclear cells were used for TCR beta sequencing. Genomic DNA was extracted from the blood cell samples with the Qiagen DNeasy Blood Extraction Kit. The method was the immunoSEQ multiplex PCR assay. For the multiplex PCR, a mixture combining 60 forward primers for TCR Vbeta segments and 13 reverse primers for TCR Jbeta segments was used. The CDR3 region of rearranged TCR beta genes was amplified from genomic DNA by a multiplex PCR assay. The amplified TCR beta libraries were sequenced on the Illumina HiSeq System as 87-base-pair reads. Processing in the source paper ran as follows. Across the 500 to 850 repertoires, a later analysis counted approximately 83 million unique TCR beta chains, around 11 million of which were shared by at least two donors. To remove PCR and sequencing errors, raw reads were error-corrected and collapsed into unique sequences using a nearest-neighbor algorithm that merged closely related sequences. Alignment of CDR3 sequences to IMGT reference sequences was used to assign V, D and J gene segments. For a sequence to be retained, a match of at least six nucleotides was required to both a V gene segment and a J gene segment. Rearrangements were classified as productive when the CDR3 lacked stop codons and remained in frame with V and J, and all other rearrangements were classified as non-productive. CDR3 was defined according to IMGT convention as the region running from the second conserved V-encoded cysteine to the conserved J-encoded phenylalanine. Sequences without an unambiguous match to a single V gene segment were excluded from the earlier analysis of 450 to 650 of the donors. An earlier analysis of about 590 of the donors classified V segments as functional when productive rearrangements were above 56.7% and as segregating when the standard deviation between donors was above 5%. To diagnose cytomegalovirus status from the catalog of TCR beta chain sequences, a statistical classification framework was built. V and J gene assignment, in a later analysis, came from comparing TCR nucleotide sequences with IMGT/GENE-DB human TR gene sequences. The TCRdist pipeline was used in a later analysis to assign CDR3 sequences and most-parsimonious VDJ recombination scenarios. In a later analysis, each TCR beta chain was defined by its CDR3 amino acid sequence together with its V-gene family, and reads without a unique V-gene family were excluded. In a later analysis, nearly 600 highly shared, low-generation-probability nucleotide sequences were removed to address suspected cross-contamination and a sequencing artifact. In a later analysis, a clonal expansion index was calculated for each public chain from normalized within-repertoire ranks of inferred template counts. In a later analysis, generation probabilities were computed using a VDJ recombination model fitted to out-of-frame rearrangements, and the results were checked against IGoR. Hypergeometric tests were used in a later analysis to score TCR-TCR, TCR-HLA and TCR-CMV co-occurrence, with a repertoire-size bias correction applied to the TCR pairs. In a later analysis, false discovery rates were estimated by permuting HLA or CMV assignments 20 times. In a later analysis, co-occurring TCRs were grouped using DBSCAN, with TCRdist sequence similarity added in when clustering inside HLA-allele-positive subsets. For co-occurrence clustering, repertoires with fewer than 30,000 or more than 120,000 public chains were excluded, along with four or five repertoires with anomalous nucleotide sharing. The clones in this table, taken by TCRdb from immuneACCESS, are in-frame only. Not every clone is retained; where verified, under half of the shortfall comes from an unresolved V gene, and the cause of the rest is unknown. That table supplies the V and J calls and clone size; D and trimming were determined from the DNA. This sample's table has entries for 200,000 or so clones. Less than 0.9% of the sample is held by the ten biggest clonotypes.

The specimen sequenced was PBMCs. The V gene is TRBV15 and the J gene is TRBJ1-4; the D gene remains uncertain. The clonotype was recovered from a boy aged 5-17 years in good health and CMV-seronegative. In nucleotide form, the sequence is TGTGCCACCAGCAGAGATGGAGGGCGAGGTGAAAAACTGTTTTTT. This translates into CATSRDGGRGEKLFF.